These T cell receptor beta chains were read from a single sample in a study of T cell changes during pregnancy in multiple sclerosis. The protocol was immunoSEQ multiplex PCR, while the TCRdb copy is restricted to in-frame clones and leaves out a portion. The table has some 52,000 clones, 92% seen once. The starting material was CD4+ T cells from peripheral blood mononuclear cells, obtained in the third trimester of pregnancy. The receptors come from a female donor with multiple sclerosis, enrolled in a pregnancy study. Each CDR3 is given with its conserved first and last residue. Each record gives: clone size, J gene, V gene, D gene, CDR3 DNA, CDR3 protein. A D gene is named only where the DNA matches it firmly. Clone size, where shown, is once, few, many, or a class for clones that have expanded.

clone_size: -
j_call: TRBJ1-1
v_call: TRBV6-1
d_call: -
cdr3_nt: TGTGCCAGCAGTGAAGCGTATAGGAGGGTGGCGGCTTTCTTT
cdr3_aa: CASSEAYRRVAAFF

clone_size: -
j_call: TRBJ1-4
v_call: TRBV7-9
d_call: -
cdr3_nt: TGTGCCAGCAGCTTAGGGGGCGGACCCCCAACTAATGAAAAACTGTTTTTT
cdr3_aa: CASSLGGGPPTNEKLFF

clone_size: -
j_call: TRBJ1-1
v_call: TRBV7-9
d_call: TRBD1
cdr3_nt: TGTGCCAGCAGCTCCCAGGGGGAACCTACTGAAGCTTTCTTT
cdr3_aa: CASSSQGEPTEAFF

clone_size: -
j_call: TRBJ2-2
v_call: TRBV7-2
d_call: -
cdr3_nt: TGTGCCAGCAGCTTAGAGGCGACACCGAACACCGGGGAGCTGTTTTTT
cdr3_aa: CASSLEATPNTGELFF

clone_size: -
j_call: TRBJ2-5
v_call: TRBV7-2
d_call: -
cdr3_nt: TGTGCCAGCAGCGCATCCAGGGAGACCCAGTACTTC
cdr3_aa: CASSASRETQYF

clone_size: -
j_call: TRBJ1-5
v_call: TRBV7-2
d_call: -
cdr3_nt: TGTGCCAGCAGTCAGGGAAATCCCAATCAGCCCCAGCATTTT
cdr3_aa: CASSQGNPNQPQHF

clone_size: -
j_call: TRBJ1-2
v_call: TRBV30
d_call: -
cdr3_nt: TGTGCCTGGAGTTTTTCACCCCAGACAGCTTACTATGGCTACACCTTC
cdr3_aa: CAWSFSPQTAYYGYTF

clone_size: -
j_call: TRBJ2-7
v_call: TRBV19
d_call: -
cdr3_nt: TGTGCCAGTAGTAATCAAAGGGGCGCGTCCCCCTACGAGCAGTACTTC
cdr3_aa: CASSNQRGASPYEQYF

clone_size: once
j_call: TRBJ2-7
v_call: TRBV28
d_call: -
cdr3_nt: TGTGCCAGCAGCCCCCCGGCAGGCCAAGTCTACGAGCAGTACTTC
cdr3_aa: CASSPPAGQVYEQYF

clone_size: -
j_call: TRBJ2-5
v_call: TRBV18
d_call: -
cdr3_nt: TGTGCCAGCTCACCGATTCATTCCAGCGACCAAGAGACCCAGTACTTC
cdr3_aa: CASSPIHSSDQETQYF

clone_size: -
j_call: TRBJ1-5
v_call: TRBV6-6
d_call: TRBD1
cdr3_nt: TGTGCCAGCAGAACGACAGGGGAATTCCAGCCCCAGCATTTT
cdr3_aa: CASRTTGEFQPQHF

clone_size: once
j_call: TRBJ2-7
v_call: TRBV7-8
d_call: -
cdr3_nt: TGTGCCAGCAGCTCCTACCAGGGGTACGAGCAGTACTTC
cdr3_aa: CASSSYQGYEQYF

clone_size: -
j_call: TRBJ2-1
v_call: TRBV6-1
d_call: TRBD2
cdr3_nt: TGTGCCTCCCGACTAGCGGGGGGCTCAGGGGAGCAGTTCTTC
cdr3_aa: CASRLAGGSGEQFF

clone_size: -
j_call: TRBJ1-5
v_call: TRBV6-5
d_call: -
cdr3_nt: TGTGCCAGCAGTTACTCATCCGGGAAGCATCAGCCCCAGCATTTT
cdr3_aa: CASSYSSGKHQPQHF

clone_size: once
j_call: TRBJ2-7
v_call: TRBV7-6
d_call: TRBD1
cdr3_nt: TGTGCCAGCAGCGGCTACCGGGACAGGGGGCGGTACGAGCAGTACTTC
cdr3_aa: CASSGYRDRGRYEQYF

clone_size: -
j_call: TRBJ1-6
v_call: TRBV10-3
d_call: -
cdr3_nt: TGTGCCATCGGAGAGGGCAGGGGATATAATTCACCCCCCCACTTT
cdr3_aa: CAIGEGRGYNSPPHF

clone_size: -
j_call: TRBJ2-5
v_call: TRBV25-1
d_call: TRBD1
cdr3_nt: TGTGCCAGCAGCAGTAAGGGACAGCAAGAAGAGACCCAGTACTTC
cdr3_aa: CASSSKGQQEETQYF

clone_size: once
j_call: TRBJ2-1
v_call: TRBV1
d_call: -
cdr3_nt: TGCACCAGCAGCCAAACCCCTGAGGCAGGGGGCCCCTACAATGAGCAGTTCTTC
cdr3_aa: CTSSQTPEAGGPYNEQFF

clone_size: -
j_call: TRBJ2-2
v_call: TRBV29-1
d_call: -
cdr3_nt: TGCAGCGTTGAGGTAGTGGCGAACACCGGGGAGCTGTTTTTT
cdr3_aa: CSVEVVANTGELFF

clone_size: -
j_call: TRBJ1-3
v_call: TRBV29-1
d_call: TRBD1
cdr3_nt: TGCAGCGTTGATTTGGACAGGGCTGGAAACACCATATATTTT
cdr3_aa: CSVDLDRAGNTIYF

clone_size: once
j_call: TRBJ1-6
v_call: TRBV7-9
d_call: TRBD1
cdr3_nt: TGTGCCAGCAGCTTAGCGGCGGGAGGGGGCGTCCATAATTCACCCCTCCACTTT
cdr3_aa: CASSLAAGGGVHNSPLHF

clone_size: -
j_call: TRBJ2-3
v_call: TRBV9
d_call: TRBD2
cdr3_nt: TGTGCCAGCAGCACCGGGCTAGCGGGGGACGGAAATACGCAGTATTTT
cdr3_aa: CASSTGLAGDGNTQYF

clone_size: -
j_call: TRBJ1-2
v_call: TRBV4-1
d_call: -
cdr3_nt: TGCGCCAGCAGCCACCCGGGACATCAACCCTATGGCTACACCTTC
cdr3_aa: CASSHPGHQPYGYTF

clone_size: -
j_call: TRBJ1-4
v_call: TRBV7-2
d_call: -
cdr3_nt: TGTGCCAGCAGCTCGCCGGGATTAAATGAAAAACTGTTTTTT
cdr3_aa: CASSSPGLNEKLFF

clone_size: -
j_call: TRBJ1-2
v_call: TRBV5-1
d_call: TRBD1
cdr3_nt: TGCGCCAGCAGCTCAGCTGGGACAGGAGTTTATGGCTACACCTTC
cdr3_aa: CASSSAGTGVYGYTF

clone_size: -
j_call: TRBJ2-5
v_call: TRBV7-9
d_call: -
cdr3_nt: TGTGCCAGCAGCCCCTCCCGCACAGGGTTAGGCCAAGAGACCCAGTACTTC
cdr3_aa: CASSPSRTGLGQETQYF

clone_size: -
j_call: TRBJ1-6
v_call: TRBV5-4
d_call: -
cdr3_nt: TGTGCCAGCAGCTCGTTAACAGGGCGGTCACCCCTCCACTTT
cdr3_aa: CASSSLTGRSPLHF

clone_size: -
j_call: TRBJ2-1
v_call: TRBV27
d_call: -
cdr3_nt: TGTGCCAGCAGTCCCCGCCACAGGGTATTCTACAATGAGCAGTTCTTC
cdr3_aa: CASSPRHRVFYNEQFF

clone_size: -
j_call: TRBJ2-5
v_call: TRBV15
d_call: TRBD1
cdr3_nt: TGTGCCACCAGCGGTCAGACAGGGACACTAAGTGAGACCCAGTACTTC
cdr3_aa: CATSGQTGTLSETQYF

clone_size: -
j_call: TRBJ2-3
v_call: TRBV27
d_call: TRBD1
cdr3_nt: TGTGCCAGCAGTCGGCGGGACAGGGGGTACACAGATACGCAGTATTTT
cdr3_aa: CASSRRDRGYTDTQYF

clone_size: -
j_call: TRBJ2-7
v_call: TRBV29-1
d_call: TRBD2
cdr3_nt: TGCAGCGTGGCCGCGCCTTTAGCGGGGTCCAGGTACTTC
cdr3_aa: CSVAAPLAGSRYF

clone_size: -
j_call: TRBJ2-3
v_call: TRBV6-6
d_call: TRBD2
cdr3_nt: TGTGCCAGCACCACAGGCGGGGGGCAGAGCACAGATACGCAGTATTTT
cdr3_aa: CASTTGGGQSTDTQYF

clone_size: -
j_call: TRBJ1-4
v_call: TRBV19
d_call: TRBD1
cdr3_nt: TGTGCCAGTAGTCTGGGACAGGGGATGGAAAAACTGTTTTTT
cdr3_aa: CASSLGQGMEKLFF

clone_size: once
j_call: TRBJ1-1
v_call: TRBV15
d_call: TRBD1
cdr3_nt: TGTGCCACCAGCACCCCTTGGACAGGTGAAGCTTTCTTT
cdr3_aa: CATSTPWTGEAFF

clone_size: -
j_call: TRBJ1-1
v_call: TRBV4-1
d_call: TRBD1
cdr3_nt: TGCGCCAGCAGCCCCCTGACAGGGGTTGCAGCTTTCTTT
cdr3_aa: CASSPLTGVAAFF

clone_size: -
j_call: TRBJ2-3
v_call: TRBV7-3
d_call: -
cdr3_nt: TGTGCCAGCAGCTTCGGCACGGGGGTTTCAGATACGCAGTATTTT
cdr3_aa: CASSFGTGVSDTQYF

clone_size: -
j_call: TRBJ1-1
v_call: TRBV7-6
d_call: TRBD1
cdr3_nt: TGTGCCAGCAGCTTAATCATCGGGACAGGGATGGGTATCAAGACTGAAGCTTTCTTT
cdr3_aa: CASSLIIGTGMGIKTEAFF

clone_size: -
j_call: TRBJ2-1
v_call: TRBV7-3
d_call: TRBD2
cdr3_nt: TGTGCCAGCAGCCCCCGGGACTACCATGGCTCCTACAATGAGCAGTTCTTC
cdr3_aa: CASSPRDYHGSYNEQFF

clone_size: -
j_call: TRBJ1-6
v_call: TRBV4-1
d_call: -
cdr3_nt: TGCGCCAGCAGCCAAGGTTGGCTAGGACTTAATTCACCCCTCCACTTT
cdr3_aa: CASSQGWLGLNSPLHF

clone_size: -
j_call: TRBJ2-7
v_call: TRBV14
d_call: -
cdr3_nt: TGTGCCAGCAGCCAGGCAGGTTACGAGCAGTACTTC
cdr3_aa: CASSQAGYEQYF

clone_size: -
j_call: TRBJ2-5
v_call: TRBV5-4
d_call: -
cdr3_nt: TGTGCCAGCAGCAAGACCCGCCAGCTAGTTTCAGAGACCCAGTACTTC
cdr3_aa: CASSKTRQLVSETQYF

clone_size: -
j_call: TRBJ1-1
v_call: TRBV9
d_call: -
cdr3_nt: TGTGCCAGCAATTACCAGGGGTTGGGGAACACTGAAGCTTTCTTT
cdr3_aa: CASNYQGLGNTEAFF

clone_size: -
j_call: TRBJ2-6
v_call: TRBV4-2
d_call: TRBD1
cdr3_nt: TGTGCCAGCAGCCAAGACGCCCCGACAGGGACTGGGGCCAACGTCCTGACTTTC
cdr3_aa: CASSQDAPTGTGANVLTF

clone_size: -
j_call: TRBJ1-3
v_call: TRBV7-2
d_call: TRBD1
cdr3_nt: TGTGCCAGCAGCTGGGACAGGGCTGGAAACACCATATATTTT
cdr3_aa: CASSWDRAGNTIYF

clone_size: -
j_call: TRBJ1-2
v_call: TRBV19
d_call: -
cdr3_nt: TGTGCCAGTAGGCTCGAGGGTTATTATGGCTACACCTTC
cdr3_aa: CASRLEGYYGYTF

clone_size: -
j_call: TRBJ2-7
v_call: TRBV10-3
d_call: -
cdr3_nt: TGTGCCATCAGTGAGTCCGCAGTTTACGAGCAGTACTTC
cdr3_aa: CAISESAVYEQYF

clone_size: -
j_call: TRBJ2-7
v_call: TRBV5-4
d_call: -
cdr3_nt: TGTGCCAGCAGCTCGGGAAGACAGACTAGTTACGAGCAGTACTTC
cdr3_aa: CASSSGRQTSYEQYF

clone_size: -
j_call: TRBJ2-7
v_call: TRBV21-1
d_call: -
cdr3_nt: TGTGCCAGCAGCAACAGGGACAGGGGCTACGAGCAGTACTTC
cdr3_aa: CASSNRDRGYEQYF

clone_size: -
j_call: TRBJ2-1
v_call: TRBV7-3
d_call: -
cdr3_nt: TGTGCCAGCAGCAAAGACTACCACAATGAGCAGTTCTTC
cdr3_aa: CASSKDYHNEQFF

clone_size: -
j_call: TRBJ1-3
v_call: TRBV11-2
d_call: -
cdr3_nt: TGTGCCAGCAGCTTTGGCGGGGCCGGAAACACCATATATTTT
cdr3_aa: CASSFGGAGNTIYF

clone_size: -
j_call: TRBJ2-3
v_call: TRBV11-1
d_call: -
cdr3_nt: TGTGCCAGCAGCCCCCAAGCGGGTATAACAGATACGCAGTATTTT
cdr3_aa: CASSPQAGITDTQYF